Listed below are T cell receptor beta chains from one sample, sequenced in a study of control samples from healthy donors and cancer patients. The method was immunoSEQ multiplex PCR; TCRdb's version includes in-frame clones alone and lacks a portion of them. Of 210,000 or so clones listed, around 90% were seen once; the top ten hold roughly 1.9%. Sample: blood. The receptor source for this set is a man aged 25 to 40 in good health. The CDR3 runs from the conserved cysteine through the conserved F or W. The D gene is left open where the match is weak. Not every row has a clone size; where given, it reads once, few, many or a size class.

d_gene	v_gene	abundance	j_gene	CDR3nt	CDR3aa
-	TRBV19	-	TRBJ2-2	TGTGCCAGTAGTATCATAAGGGGAGGAGGGACCACCTCGAACACCGGGGAGCTGTTTTTT	CASSIIRGGGTTSNTGELFF
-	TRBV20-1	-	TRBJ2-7	TGCAGTGCTAGATCTGGCTACGAGCAGTACTTC	CSARSGYEQYF
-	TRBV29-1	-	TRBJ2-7	TGCAGCGTCACCGGGACACCGACTAGCTCCTACGAGCAGTACTTC	CSVTGTPTSSYEQYF
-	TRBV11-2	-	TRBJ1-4	TGTGCCAGCAGCCTAAGGTTTGCAACTAATGAAAAACTGTTTTTT	CASSLRFATNEKLFF
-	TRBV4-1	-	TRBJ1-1	TGCGCCAGCAGCCAAGGCGCGAACACTGAAGCTTTCTTT	CASSQGANTEAFF
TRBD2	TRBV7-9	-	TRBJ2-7	TGTGCCAGCAGCTTGCCGCAGGGTAGCGGGACGTCCTACGAGCAGTACTTC	CASSLPQGSGTSYEQYF
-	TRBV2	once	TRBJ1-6	TGTGCCAGCAGTGATTTGCGGACCCGGAATTCACCCCTCCACTTT	CASSDLRTRNSPLHF
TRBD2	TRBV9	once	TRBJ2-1	TGTGCCAGCAGCGTAGTAGGCGACGGGGGGTACAATGAGCAGTTCTTC	CASSVVGDGGYNEQFF
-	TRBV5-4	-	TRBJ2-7	TGTGCCAGCAGCTTTTCTTCACACTACGAGCAGTACTTC	CASSFSSHYEQYF
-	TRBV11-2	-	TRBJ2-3	TGTGCCAGCAGCTTACTTGGGGGTGGCACAGATACGCAGTATTTT	CASSLLGGGTDTQYF
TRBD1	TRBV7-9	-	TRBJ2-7	TGTGCCAGCAGCTTCCCCCCGGACAGGAGCTCCTACGAGCAGTACTTC	CASSFPPDRSSYEQYF
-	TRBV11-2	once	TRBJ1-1	TGTGCCAGCAGCTTCCGGGGCGGGGGGAACACTGAAGCTTTCTTT	CASSFRGGGNTEAFF
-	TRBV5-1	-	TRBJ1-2	TGCGCCAGCAGCTTGGAGACAGGCTCCTATGGCTACACCTTC	CASSLETGSYGYTF
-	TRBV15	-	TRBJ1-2	TGTGCCACCAGCATGACACCTGCTAACTATGGCTACACCTTC	CATSMTPANYGYTF
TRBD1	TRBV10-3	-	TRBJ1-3	TGTGCCATCAGTGACCCTGGTCACGGGACAGAGCTAGACACCATATATTTT	CAISDPGHGTELDTIYF
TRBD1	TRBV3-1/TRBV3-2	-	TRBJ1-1	TGTGCCAGCAGCCCCTCGAGGGGACAGGCTCCTGAAGCTTTCTTT	CASSPSRGQAPEAFF
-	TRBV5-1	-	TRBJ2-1	TGCGCCAGCAGTCCGCGGTCTGGACGGACCTATAATGAGCAGTTCTTC	CASSPRSGRTYNEQFF
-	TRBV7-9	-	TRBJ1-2	TGTGCCAGCAGCTTAAATGTGGGATGGTATGGCTACACCTTC	CASSLNVGWYGYTF
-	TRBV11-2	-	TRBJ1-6	TGTGCCAGCAGCTTACATCAGGGCACGGCCATTTCACCCCTCCACTTT	CASSLHQGTAISPLHF
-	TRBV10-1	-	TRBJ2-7	TGCGCCAGCAGTGTCAACACGGGGCCTAACTACGAGCAGTACTTC	CASSVNTGPNYEQYF
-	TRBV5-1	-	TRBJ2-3	TGCGCCAGCAGCTTGGTTCCTACAGATACGCAGTATTTT	CASSLVPTDTQYF
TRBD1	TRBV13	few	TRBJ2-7	TGTGCCAGCAGCTTGAGGGGACAGGTAATACAGCAGTACTTC	CASSLRGQVIQQYF
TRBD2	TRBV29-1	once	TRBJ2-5	TGCAGCGTTGAGGGCCTAGCGGGGCGCGAGACCCAGTACTTC	CSVEGLAGRETQYF
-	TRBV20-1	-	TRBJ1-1	TGCAGTGCGGGACAGAACACTGAAGCTTTCTTT	CSAGQNTEAFF
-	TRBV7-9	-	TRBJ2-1	TGTGCCAGCAGCTCGACGTGGTTCGATGAGCAGTTCTTC	CASSSTWFDEQFF
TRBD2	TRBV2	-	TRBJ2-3	TGTGCCAGCAGTATAAACGGGGGGACAGATACGCAGTATTTT	CASSINGGTDTQYF
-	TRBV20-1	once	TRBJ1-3	TGCAGTGCTTTTACAGAGAACACCATATATTTT	CSAFTENTIYF